This T cell receptor (beta chain) is drawn from a study of memory CD4+ T cells and cytomegalovirus serostatus. As for the study in general: This sample comes from healthy Belgian adults, roughly nine CMV seropositive, around 26 seronegative. The study's findings and limits: Each of approximately 73 CMV-associated TCRbeta sequences occurred in one to five individuals.

About this clone itself: Antigen specificity is unknown.

The sort gate was single viable CD3+CD4+CD8-CD45RO+ cells for memory CD4+ T cells. Positive selection with CD4 microbeads enriched total CD4+ T cells. Repertoires were generated with immunoSEQ multiplex PCR, while TCRdb's copy carries only in-frame clones and drops some. The table records approximately 27,000 clones, 76% of them present only once. The CDR3 consists of 15 residues. Germline CDR1 SGDLS, CDR2 YYNGEE. The germline V and J ends were trimmed by 4 bases and 3 bases, with 15 bases remaining between them. The gene calls are TRBV9 and TRBJ2-3; tentative D call: TRBD2 (5 bases). The sample was memory CD4+ T cells from blood. The receptor's source is an adult in good health and CMV-seronegative. This CDR3 is CASSNTGRMTDTQYF. CDR3 DNA sequence: TGTGCCAGCAGCAACACTGGGAGAATGACAGATACGCAGTATTTT.